Presented here are 7 T cell receptor beta chains from one specimen sequenced in a study of cytomegalovirus exposure and HLA in healthy donors. Vbeta (60) and Jbeta (13) primers were used in the PCR. Sequenced by immunoSEQ multiplex PCR; TCRdb stores in-frame clones only, minus some. The table lists more than 150,000 clones, around 72% of them singletons. Sequencing was carried out using PBMCs. These receptors were taken from a woman in her forties in good health and CMV-seropositive.

This chain joins TRBV29-1 and TRBJ2-3; D unresolved. CDR1 SQVTM and CDR2 ANQGSEA come from the germline V gene. Deletions cut 6 bases from V and 6 bases from J, with 13 bases between. This CDR3 spans 12 amino acids. The CDR3 nucleotides read TGCAGCGTCAAAACAGTACCGGATACGCAGTATTTT. Encoded protein: CSVKTVPDTQYF.

J is TRBJ2-3 and V is TRBV2; D is ambiguous. Germline CDR1 reads SNHLY; CDR2 reads FYNNEI. Trimming took off 5 bases at V and 2 bases at J, with 14 bases between the two ends. This CDR3 spans 15 amino acids. CDR3: CASSIWAGSTDTQYF. The CDR3 DNA follows: TGTGCCAGCAGTATCTGGGCAGGCTCCACAGATACGCAGTATTTT.

J is TRBJ2-1 and V is TRBV7-9; TRBD2 aligns across 7 bases. The V gene's germline CDR1 is SEHNR and CDR2 FQNEAQ (reference sequence). J was trimmed by 1 base and V by 8 bases; bases with no gene match: 2. The CDR3 is 13 residues long. The CDR3 DNA reads TGTGCCAGCCAGCGGGGATCCTACAATGAGCAGTTCTTC. Amino acid sequence: CASQRGSYNEQFF.

This clone was observed a single time. The rearrangement uses TRBV30 and TRBJ1-6; weak D call: TRBD1 (6 bases). This CDR3 contains 13 residues. Germline CDR1 is GTSNPN and CDR2 is SVGIG (reference sequence). The V end lost 5 bases, the J end lost 7 bases, and 12 bases lay between the germline ends. DNA of the CDR3: TGTGCCTGGTCACAGGGTAGGAATTCACCCCTCCACTTT. Protein sequence: CAWSQGRNSPLHF.

The rearrangement uses TRBV5-1 and TRBJ2-1; 12 bases agree with TRBD2. This CDR3 spans 18 amino acids. Trimming cost V 0 bases and J 4 bases; bases outside gene matches: 8. Germline assignment: CDR1 SGHRS and CDR2 YFSETQ. The CDR3 DNA is TGCGCCAGCAGCTTGGGACAGACTAGCGGGGGCCCGTACAATGAGCAGTTCTTC. This gives the protein CASSLGQTSGGPYNEQFF. Full variable domain (rest looked up from reference TRBV5-1 and TRBJ2-1): KAGVTQTPRYLIKTRGQQVTLSCSPISGHRSVSWYQQTPGQGLQFLFEYFSETQRNKGNFPGRFSGRQFSNSRSEMNVSTLELGDSALYLCASSLGQTSGGPYNEQFFGPGTRLTVL.

The chain uses TRBV7-2 and TRBJ1-2, with 8 bases matching TRBD1. Germline CDR1 SGHTA, CDR2 FQGNSA. The CDR3 length is 15 residues. J gave up 4 bases and V 2 bases, and 6 bases lay outside the gene matches. Here the CDR3 DNA reads TGTGCCAGCAGCTTACTCCAGGGGGCTGGCTATGGCTACACCTTC. Protein sequence: CASSLLQGAGYGYTF.

This clone was recorded only once. J is TRBJ1-3 and V is TRBV30; the D gene is possibly TRBD1 (5 bases). This CDR3 has 16 amino acids. The V and J ends lost 0 bases and 4 bases respectively, with 16 bases between them. Germline V CDR1 and CDR2: GTSNPN, SVGIG (reference sequence). CDR3 DNA sequence: TGTGCCTGGAGTGTACTTTCAGGGTTGGGAGGAAACACCATATATTTT. Protein: CAWSVLSGLGGNTIYF.